What follows describes a single T cell receptor (beta chain). The specificity of this receptor is unknown. Base qualities are not provided; no much larger clone lies one nucleotide away. The CDR3 measures 17 amino acids from cysteine to phenylalanine. Kept here is only the CDR3 DNA, which spans 51 bases and is read in frame from base 1. V drops 0 bases and J drops 0 bases, leaving 12 bases in between. CDR1 is given as MRHNA and CDR2 as SNTAGT, both from the germline V gene. The record originates from a study of shared clonotypes between healthy human individuals (dated by TCRdb to about 2020). Background for the entire study: The cohort comprised a couple of women and a few men aged 18 to 49 years. Each donor's leukapheresis produced roughly between roughly 0.94 and 9.5 billion PBMCs. To increase sequencing depth and limit assay-specific biases, different laboratories used diverse techniques to prepare libraries and sequence TCR repertoires. To estimate repertoire size and how much clonotype sharing occurs between individuals, the study deeply sequenced the blood TCR repertoires of roughly 5 healthy adults. For each donor, CD4 naive and CD4 memory were each given three plates, CD8 naive was given two plates, and CD8 memory was given one plate. General conclusions and limits of the study: Based on pairwise subsampling, the degree of clonotype sharing among donors was expected to be affected by sequencing depth. Sampling was restricted to blood, and TCR repertoires in tissue are likely to differ from TCR repertoires in blood. Naive subsets generally had larger estimated clonotype richness than memory subsets. Sharing across a few donors was observed for approximately 5% of naive CD4, over 3% of naive CD8, around 2.5% of memory CD4, and around 0.4% of memory CD8 clonotypes. Compared with non-shared clonotypes, clonotypes shared by all four sorted-subset donors had higher generation probabilities. Incomplete sequencing was indicated by rarefaction of sorted-subset datasets, despite the large sequencing depth. The small number of donors limited the genetic and exposure-history diversity represented.

Healthy HIV-negative adults with no recently reported acute infections or vaccinations were included as donors. All donors were Caucasian adults living in Nashville, Tennessee, USA. CD4+ T cells were enriched by magnetic negative selection; naive cells were then positively selected on CD45RA, and the negative fraction formed the memory subset. Blood was collected by leukapheresis, and PBMCs were isolated by Ficoll-Histopaque density gradient centrifugation and then cryopreserved in liquid nitrogen vapor phase. Purity and quantity of every magnetically sorted T cell population were checked by analytical flow cytometry. From each sorted fraction, genomic DNA was isolated and quantified by UV absorbance on a Nanodrop 2000c. Using the deep immunoSEQ assay, multiplex PCR amplified TCR CDR3 regions from genomic DNA. Extracted genomic DNA from each cell subset was spread evenly across all wells of several immunoSEQ 96-well plates, with each plate serving as a replicate. Each replicate PCR for sorted subsets received 200 ng genomic DNA, equal to around 32,000 T cell genomes. Purified libraries were quantified with a Qubit 3.0 fluorometer, sized on a Bioanalyzer 2100, and re-quantified with the KAPA Library Quantification kit. Each immunoSEQ 96-well plate was sequenced on its own single-read 150-cycle Illumina NextSeq 550 flow cell. As for the original processing: Because only junctional sequences without quality scores were contained in the immunoSEQ output, filtering matching that applied to full-length reads could not be performed. Sequences were annotated with PyIR, a Python wrapper for IgBLAST v1.9, and V/J genes and CDR3 were assigned using IMGT germline references. Reads with weak V/J assignments (E-value above 1e-6), missing CDR3, stop codons, out-of-frame junctions, or ambiguous translated residues were removed. V3J clonotypes were defined as sequences sharing an identical inferred V gene, J gene, and CDR3 amino acid sequence. Percentage overlap between repertoires was computed as shared unique clonotypes divided by the size of the smaller repertoire. Repertoire richness was assessed with RTK rarefaction, the Chao1 estimator, and Recon v2.1 estimates of unobserved clonotypes. Generation probabilities for all TCRbeta clonotypes obtained by the gDNA method from a handful of donors were computed using OLGA. TCRdb's version of the immuneACCESS table is confined to in-frame rearrangements and falls short of the full clone set. An unresolved V gene accounts for under half of the shortfall where checked; the remainder is of unknown origin. That table furnishes V, J and clone size, whereas the DNA furnished D and trimming. The table for this sample lists about a million clones; more than 60% of them were counted only once. The ten largest clones capture over 1.3% of the sample.

Here the chain combines TRBV6-4 and TRBJ1-5; the D gene remains uncertain. The clonotype was recovered from a man between 18 and 35 years old in good health. Sequencing was done on a sample of memory CD4+ T cells sorted from blood. According to the study, the label for this sample's cell subset or site signals: CD45RA-negative fraction. The CDR3 region has the sequence CASSDSITSYSNQPQHF. The nucleotide sequence is given as TGTGCCAGCAGTGACTCTATAACTTCTTATAGCAATCAGCCCCAGCATTTT.